This TCR beta chain was observed in a study of response to subunit inactivated influenza vaccine. Findings and caveats of the study: The authors suggested that every seasonal influenza vaccination recruits few new T cells.

This clonotype was counted many times. Its target is unknown. TCRdb analysed the RT-PCR reads with MiXCR anew, one entry per CDR3 protein. The table lists 450,000 to 600,000 distinct CDR3 sequences, 7.6% of them singletons, with 10% to 15% in the top ten. The clonotype originates from a man aged 45-69 years who received an inactivated influenza vaccine. The specimen comprised PBMCs from blood, sampled about 24 months after vaccination.

The CDR3 nucleotides read TGTGCCAGCAGCCAAGATCGGACGGGGGAGCAGTTCTTC. This sequence encodes CASSQDRTGEQFF. The chain uses TRBV3-1 and TRBJ2-1, with D possibly being TRBD2 (5 bases). The CDR3 covers 13 residues. The germline CDR1 and CDR2 sequences are LGHDT and YNNKEL (reference sequence). The V gene lost 0 bases and the J gene lost 10 bases, with 10 bases spanning the gap.